This TCR beta chain emerged from a study of blood T cells in healthy people across ages. Primed by a sample-barcoded 5' primer and a J-beta primer mix, a second PCR proceeded for roughly 6 to 12 cycles. MiXCR, applied by TCRdb to the 5' RACE reads, yields one record per CDR3 protein. The repertoire holds roughly 700,000 distinct CDR3 sequences, with roughly 25% as singletons. The CDR3 length is 14 residues. V was pared by 9 bases and J by 11 bases, with 24 bases between. These data were also filed under a second study, of T cells of mothers and their children.

The sequence derives from a boy under 18 in good health. Source material: blood. The rearrangement joins TRBV12-3 or TRBV12-4 to TRBJ2-3; D is possibly TRBD1 (5 bases). The CDR3 here is CASSSRATADVQYF. For the CDR3, the DNA is TGTGCCAGTTCGAGCAGGGCGACCGCAGATGTGCAGTATTTT.